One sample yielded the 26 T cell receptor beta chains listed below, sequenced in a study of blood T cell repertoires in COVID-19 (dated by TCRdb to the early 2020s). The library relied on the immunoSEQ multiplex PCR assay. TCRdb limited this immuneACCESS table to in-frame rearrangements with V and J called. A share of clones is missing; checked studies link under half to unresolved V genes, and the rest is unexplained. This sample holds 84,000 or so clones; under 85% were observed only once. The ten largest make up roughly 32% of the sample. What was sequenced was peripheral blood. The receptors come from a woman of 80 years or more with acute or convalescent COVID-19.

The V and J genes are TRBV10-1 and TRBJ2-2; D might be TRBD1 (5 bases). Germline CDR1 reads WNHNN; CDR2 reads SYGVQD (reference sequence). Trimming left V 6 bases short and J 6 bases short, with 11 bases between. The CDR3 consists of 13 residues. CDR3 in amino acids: CASRLTESGELFF. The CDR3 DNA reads TGCGCCAGCAGACTGACAGAATCCGGGGAGCTGTTTTTT.

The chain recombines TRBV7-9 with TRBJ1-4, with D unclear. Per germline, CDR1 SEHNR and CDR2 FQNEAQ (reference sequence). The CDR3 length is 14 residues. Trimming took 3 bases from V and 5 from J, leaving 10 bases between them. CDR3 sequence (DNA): TGTGCCAGCAGCTTGCGGGCTGGGAATGAAAAACTGTTTTTT. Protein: CASSLRAGNEKLFF.

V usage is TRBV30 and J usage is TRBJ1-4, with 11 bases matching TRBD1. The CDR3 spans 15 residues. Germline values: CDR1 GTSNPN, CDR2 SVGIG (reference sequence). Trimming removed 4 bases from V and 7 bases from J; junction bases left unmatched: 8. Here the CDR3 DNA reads TGTGCCTGGAACCTCGGGACAGGGGGTTTTGAAAAACTGTTTTTT. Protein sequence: CAWNLGTGGFEKLFF.

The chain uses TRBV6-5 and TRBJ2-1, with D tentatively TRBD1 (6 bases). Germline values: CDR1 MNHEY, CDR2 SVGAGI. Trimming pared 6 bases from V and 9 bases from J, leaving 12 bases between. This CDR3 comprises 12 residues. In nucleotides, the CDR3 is TGTGCCAGCAGACAAGGACAGAGTGAGCAGTTCTTC. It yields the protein CASRQGQSEQFF.

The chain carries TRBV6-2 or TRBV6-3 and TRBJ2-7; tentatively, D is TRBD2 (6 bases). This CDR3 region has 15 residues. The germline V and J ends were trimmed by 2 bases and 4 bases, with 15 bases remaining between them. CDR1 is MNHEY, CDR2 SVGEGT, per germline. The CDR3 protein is CASSYEEGLWYEQYF. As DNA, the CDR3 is TGTGCCAGCAGTTACGAGGAGGGGCTCTGGTACGAGCAGTACTTC.

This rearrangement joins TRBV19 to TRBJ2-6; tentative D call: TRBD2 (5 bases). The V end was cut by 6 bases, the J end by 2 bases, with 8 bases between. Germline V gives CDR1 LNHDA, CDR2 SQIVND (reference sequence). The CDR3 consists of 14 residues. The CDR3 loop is CASREGAGANVLTF. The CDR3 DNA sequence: TGTGCCAGTAGAGAGGGTGCTGGGGCCAACGTCCTGACTTTC.

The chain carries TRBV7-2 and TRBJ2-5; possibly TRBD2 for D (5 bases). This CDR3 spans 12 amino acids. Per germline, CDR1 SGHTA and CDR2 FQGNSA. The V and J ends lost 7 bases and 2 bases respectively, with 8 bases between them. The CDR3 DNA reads TGTGCCAGCACCCGGGATCAAGAGACCCAGTACTTC. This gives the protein CASTRDQETQYF.

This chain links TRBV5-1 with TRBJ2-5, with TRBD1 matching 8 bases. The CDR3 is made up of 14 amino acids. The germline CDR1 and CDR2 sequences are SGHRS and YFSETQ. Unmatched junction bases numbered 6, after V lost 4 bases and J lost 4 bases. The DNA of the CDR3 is TGCGCCAGCAGCCCCGGACAGGGAAGAGAGACCCAGTACTTC. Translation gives CASSPGQGRETQYF.

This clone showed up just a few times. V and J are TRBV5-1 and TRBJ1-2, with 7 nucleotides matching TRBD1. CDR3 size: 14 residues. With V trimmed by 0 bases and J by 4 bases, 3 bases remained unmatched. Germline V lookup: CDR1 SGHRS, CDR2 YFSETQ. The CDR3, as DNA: TGCGCCAGCAGCTTGGGAACAGGGGTCTATGGCTACACCTTC. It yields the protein CASSLGTGVYGYTF.

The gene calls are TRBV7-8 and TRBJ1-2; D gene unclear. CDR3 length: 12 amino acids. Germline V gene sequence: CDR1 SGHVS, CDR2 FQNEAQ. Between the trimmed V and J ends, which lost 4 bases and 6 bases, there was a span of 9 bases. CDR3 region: CASSYTEHGYTF. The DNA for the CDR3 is TGTGCCAGCAGCTATACAGAACATGGCTACACCTTC.

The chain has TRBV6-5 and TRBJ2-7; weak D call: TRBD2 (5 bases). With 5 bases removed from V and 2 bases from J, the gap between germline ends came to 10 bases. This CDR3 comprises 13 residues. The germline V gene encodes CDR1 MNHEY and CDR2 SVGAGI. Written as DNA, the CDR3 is TGTGCCAGCAGTACCCCGAGGGCCTACGAGCAGTACTTC. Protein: CASSTPRAYEQYF.

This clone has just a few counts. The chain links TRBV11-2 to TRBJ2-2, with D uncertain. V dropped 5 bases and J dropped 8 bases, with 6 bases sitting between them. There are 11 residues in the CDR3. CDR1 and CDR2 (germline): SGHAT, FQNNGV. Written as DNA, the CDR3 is TGTGCCAGCAGCCTTGCGGGGGAGCTGTTTTTT. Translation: CASSLAGELFF.

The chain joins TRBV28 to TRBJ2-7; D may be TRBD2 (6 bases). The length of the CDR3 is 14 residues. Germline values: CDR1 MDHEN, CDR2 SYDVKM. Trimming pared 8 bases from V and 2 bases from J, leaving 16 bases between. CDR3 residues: CASVDGSRAYEQYF. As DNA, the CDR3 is TGTGCCAGCGTTGACGGGAGTCGGGCCTACGAGCAGTACTTC.

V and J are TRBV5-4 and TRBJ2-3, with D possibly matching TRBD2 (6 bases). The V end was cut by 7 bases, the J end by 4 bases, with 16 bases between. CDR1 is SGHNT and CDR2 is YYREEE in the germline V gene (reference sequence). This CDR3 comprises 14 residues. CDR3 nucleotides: TGTGCCAGCTCTACAGCGGGCACTGCAGATACGCAGTATTTT. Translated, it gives CASSTAGTADTQYF.

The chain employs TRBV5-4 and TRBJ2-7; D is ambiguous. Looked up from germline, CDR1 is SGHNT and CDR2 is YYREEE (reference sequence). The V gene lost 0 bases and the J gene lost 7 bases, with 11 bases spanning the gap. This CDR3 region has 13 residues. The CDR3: CASSLVGFPEQYF. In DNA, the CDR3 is TGTGCCAGCAGCTTGGTCGGTTTTCCGGAGCAGTACTTC.

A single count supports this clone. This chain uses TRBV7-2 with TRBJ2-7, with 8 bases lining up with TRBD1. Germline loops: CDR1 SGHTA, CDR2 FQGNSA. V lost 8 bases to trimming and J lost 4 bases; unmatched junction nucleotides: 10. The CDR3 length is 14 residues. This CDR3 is CASGPTGAGYEQYF. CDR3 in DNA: TGTGCCAGCGGCCCGACAGGGGCGGGTTACGAGCAGTACTTC.

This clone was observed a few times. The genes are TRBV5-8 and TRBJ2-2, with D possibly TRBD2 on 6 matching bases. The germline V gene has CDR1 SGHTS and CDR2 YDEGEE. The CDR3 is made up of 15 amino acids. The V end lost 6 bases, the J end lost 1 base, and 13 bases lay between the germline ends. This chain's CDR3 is CASNPGLRNTGELFF. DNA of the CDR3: TGTGCCAGCAACCCGGGACTGCGGAACACCGGGGAGCTGTTTTTT.

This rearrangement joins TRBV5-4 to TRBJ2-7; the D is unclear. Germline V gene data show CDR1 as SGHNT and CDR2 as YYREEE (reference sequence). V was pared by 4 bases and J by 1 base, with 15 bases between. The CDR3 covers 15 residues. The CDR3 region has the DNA TGTGCCAGCAGCCAGTCGTGGGCAGGATCCTACGAGCAGTACTTC. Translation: CASSQSWAGSYEQYF.

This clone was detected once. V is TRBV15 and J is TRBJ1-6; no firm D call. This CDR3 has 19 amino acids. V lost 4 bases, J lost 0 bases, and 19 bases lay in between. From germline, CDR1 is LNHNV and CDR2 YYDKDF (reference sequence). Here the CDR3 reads CATSTRLGLTSSYNSPLHF. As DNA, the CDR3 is TGTGCCACCAGCACACGACTCGGACTCACGAGCTCCTATAATTCACCCCTCCACTTT.

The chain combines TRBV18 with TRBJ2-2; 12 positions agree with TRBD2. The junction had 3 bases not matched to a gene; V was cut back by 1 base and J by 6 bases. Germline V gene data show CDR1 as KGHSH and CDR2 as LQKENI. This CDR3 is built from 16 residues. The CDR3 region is CASSPRLAGVAGELFF. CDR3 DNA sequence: TGTGCCAGCTCACCACGACTAGCGGGAGTGGCCGGGGAGCTGTTTTTT.

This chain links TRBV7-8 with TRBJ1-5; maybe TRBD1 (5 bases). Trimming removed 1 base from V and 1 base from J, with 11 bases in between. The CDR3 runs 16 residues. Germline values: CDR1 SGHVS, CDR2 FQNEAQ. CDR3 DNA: TGTGCCAGCAGCTTAGTAAATGGGGGGAGCAATCAGCCCCAGCATTTT. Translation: CASSLVNGGSNQPQHF. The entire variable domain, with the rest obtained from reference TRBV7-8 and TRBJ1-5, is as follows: GAGVSQSPRYKVAKRGQDVALRCDPISGHVSLFWYQQALGQGPEFLTYFQNEAQLDKSGLPSDRFFAERPEGSVSTLKIQRTQQEDSAVYLCASSLVNGGSNQPQHFGDGTRLSIL.

CDR3 DNA sequence: TGTGCCAGTAGCCCCTCTTCCGGGGAGGATACGCAGTATTTT. This codes for CASSPSSGEDTQYF. This chain connects TRBV19 to TRBJ2-3; D perhaps matches TRBD2 (5 bases). This CDR3 has 14 amino acids. Germline CDR1 is LNHDA and CDR2 is SQIVND (reference sequence). Trimming stripped 6 bases from V and 6 bases from J, with 16 bases between.

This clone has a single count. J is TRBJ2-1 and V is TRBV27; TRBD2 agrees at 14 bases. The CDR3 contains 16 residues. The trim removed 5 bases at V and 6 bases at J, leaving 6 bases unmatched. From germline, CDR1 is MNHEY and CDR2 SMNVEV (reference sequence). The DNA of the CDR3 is TGTGCCAGCAGTCGTCTGACTAGCGGGAGGGGCAATGAGCAGTTCTTC. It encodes CASSRLTSGRGNEQFF.

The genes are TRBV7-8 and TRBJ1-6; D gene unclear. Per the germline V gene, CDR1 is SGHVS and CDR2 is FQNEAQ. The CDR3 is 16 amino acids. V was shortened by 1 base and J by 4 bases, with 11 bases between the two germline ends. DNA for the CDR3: TGTGCCAGCAGCTTAGGGGGAGGATTGTATAATTCACCCCTCCACTTT. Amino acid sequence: CASSLGGGLYNSPLHF.

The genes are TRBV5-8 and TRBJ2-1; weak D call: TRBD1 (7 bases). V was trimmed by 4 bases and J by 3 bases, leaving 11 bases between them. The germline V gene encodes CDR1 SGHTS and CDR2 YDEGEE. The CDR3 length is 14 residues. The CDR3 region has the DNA TGTGCCAGCAGCACGGGGGACAGCTACAATGAGCAGTTCTTC. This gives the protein CASSTGDSYNEQFF.

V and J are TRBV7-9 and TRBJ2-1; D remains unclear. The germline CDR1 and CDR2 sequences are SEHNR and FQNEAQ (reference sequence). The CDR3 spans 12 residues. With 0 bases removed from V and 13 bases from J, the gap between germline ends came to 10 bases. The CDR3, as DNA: TGTGCCAGCAGCTTAGCATCCACAGAACAGTTCTTC. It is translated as CASSLASTEQFF.